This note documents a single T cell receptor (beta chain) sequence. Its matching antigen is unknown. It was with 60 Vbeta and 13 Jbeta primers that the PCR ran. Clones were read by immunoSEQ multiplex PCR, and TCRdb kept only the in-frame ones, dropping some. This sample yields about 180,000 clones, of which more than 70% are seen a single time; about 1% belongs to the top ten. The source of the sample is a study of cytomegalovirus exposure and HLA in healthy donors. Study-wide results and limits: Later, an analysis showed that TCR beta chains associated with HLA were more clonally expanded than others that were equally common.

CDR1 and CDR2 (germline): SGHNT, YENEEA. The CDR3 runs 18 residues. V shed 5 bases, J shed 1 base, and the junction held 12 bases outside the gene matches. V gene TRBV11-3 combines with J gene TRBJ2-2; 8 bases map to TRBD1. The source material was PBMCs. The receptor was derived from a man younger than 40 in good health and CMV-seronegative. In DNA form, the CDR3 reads TGTGCCAGCAGCCGTCGGACAGGGCCCTACCAGAACACCGGGGAGCTGTTTTTT. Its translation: CASSRRTGPYQNTGELFF.